The 20 T cell receptor beta chains presented below share a single source sample, sequenced in a study of cytotoxic CD8 clonotypes in ibrutinib-treated CLL. Generated by immunoSEQ multiplex PCR, the TCRdb table keeps only in-frame clones and is missing some. The sample includes fewer than 200,000 clones, roughly four fifths of them seen just once. Sequencing was performed on PBMCs, taken after 24 months of ibrutinib treatment. All receptors derive from a human donor with chronic lymphocytic leukemia.

V and J are TRBV11-3 and TRBJ2-1; D gene ambiguous. The length of the CDR3 is 13 residues. V was pared by 1 base and J by 7 bases, with 8 bases between. The germline CDR1 and CDR2 sequences are SGHNT and YENEEA. The CDR3 is CASSLGFSNEQFF. Here the CDR3 DNA reads TGTGCCAGCAGCTTAGGGTTCTCAAATGAGCAGTTCTTC. Drawing the rest from reference TRBV11-3 and TRBJ2-1, the complete variable domain is EAGVVQSPRYKIIEKKQPVAFWCNPISGHNTLYWYLQNLGQGPELLIRYENEEAVDDSQLPKDRFSAERLKGVDSTLKIQPAELGDSAVYLCASSLGFSNEQFFGPGTRLTVL.

This rearrangement joins TRBV5-1 to TRBJ2-3; D is unclear. Germline assignment: CDR1 SGHRS and CDR2 YFSETQ. The V gene lost 4 bases and the J gene lost 0 bases, with 12 bases spanning the gap. The CDR3 has 15 amino acids. For the CDR3, the DNA is TGCGCCAGCAGCCCATTTGATGGTAGCACAGATACGCAGTATTTT. Translation gives CASSPFDGSTDTQYF.

A word on this clone: Other DNA sequences within the sample encode an identical CDR3. The gene calls are TRBV6-5 and TRBJ1-5, with 7 bases matching TRBD1. This CDR3 has 14 residues. Germline CDR1 reads MNHEY; CDR2 reads SVGAGI. V lost 6 bases, J lost 4 bases, and 6 bases stayed unmatched. DNA of the CDR3: TGTGCCAGCAGCCGGACAGGCTCAAATCAGCCCCAGCATTTT. This encodes CASSRTGSNQPQHF.

A few counts support this clone. The chain carries TRBV6-6 and TRBJ1-1, with D possibly being TRBD1 (6 bases). Trimming left V 6 bases short and J 1 base short, with 12 bases between. The CDR3 totals 14 residues. Germline lookup yields CDR1 MNHNY and CDR2 SVGAGI (reference sequence). CDR3 residues: CASRFQGQNTEAFF. CDR3 in DNA: TGTGCCAGCAGATTTCAGGGGCAGAACACTGAAGCTTTCTTT.

The V call is TRBV7-3, the J call TRBJ2-3; D uncertain. This CDR3 has 13 residues. CDR1 and CDR2 from the germline V gene are SGHTA and FQGTGA. Trimming shortened V by 1 base and J by 5 bases, and 7 bases separated the two germline ends. The CDR3 DNA follows: TGTGCCAGCAGCTTAAGCGCGCTAGATACGCAGTATTTT. Amino acids: CASSLSALDTQYF.

This chain connects TRBV15 to TRBJ1-2, with 10 bases lining up with TRBD1. Germline V lookup: CDR1 LNHNV, CDR2 YYDKDF (reference sequence). The CDR3 is 13 amino acids. J was trimmed by 8 bases and V by 1 base; bases with no gene match: 1. The CDR3 region is CATSRGQGAGYTF. For the CDR3, the DNA is TGTGCCACCAGCAGAGGACAGGGGGCAGGCTACACCTTC.

The V call is TRBV4-1, the J call TRBJ2-1, with 7 bases lining up with TRBD1. The CDR3 covers 13 residues. Germline V CDR1 and CDR2: MGHRA, YSYEKL. The V gene end was trimmed by 4 bases and the J gene end by 9 bases; junction bases not matched to a gene: 6. The CDR3 sequence is CASSRQGFSEQFF. In DNA, the CDR3 is TGCGCCAGCAGCCGACAGGGTTTTTCTGAGCAGTTCTTC.

The rearrangement uses TRBV19 and TRBJ2-7; possibly TRBD1 for D (5 bases). The CDR3 is 13 residues long. The V gene's germline CDR1 is LNHDA and CDR2 SQIVND (reference sequence). Trimming removed 5 bases from V and 4 bases from J, with 12 bases in between. CDR3 protein: CASSASGKYEQYF. For the CDR3, the DNA is TGTGCCAGTAGTGCGTCAGGGAAGTACGAGCAGTACTTC.

The rearrangement links TRBV18 to TRBJ1-5; D not certain. Per the germline V gene, CDR1 is KGHSH and CDR2 is LQKENI. V lost 0 bases and J lost 5, with 8 bases in between. The CDR3 is 14 amino acids. Written as DNA, the CDR3 is TGTGCCAGCTCACCACCGGTCAAAGATCAGCCCCAGCATTTT. As protein: CASSPPVKDQPQHF.

J is TRBJ1-2 and V is TRBV5-5; D remains unclear. Per germline, CDR1 SGHKS and CDR2 YYEKEE (reference sequence). The CDR3 has 11 residues. V was clipped by 3 bases and J by 4 bases, with 4 bases between them. The CDR3 sequence is CASSSTYGYTF. Written as DNA, the CDR3 is TGTGCCAGCAGCTCCACCTATGGCTACACCTTC.

This rearrangement joins TRBV21-1 to TRBJ2-7; the DNA was not used to check the table's D call, TRBD1. TRBV21-1 is annotated as a pseudogene. This CDR3 is built from 13 residues. CDR3 sequence (DNA): TGTGCCAGCAGCAAAGGCAGGGTATACGAGCAGTACTTC. Its translation: CASSKGRVYEQYF.

The J gene is TRBJ2-3, the V gene TRBV9; TRBD2 matches at 9 bases. CDR1 and CDR2 from the germline V gene are SGDLS and YYNGEE. This CDR3 region has 15 residues. J lost 3 bases, V lost 3 bases, and 5 bases had no gene match. In DNA form, the CDR3 reads TGTGCCAGCAGCGCGGGACTAGCCATGACAGATACGCAGTATTTT. This encodes CASSAGLAMTDTQYF.

The sample holds one count of this clone. The V call is TRBV30, the J call TRBJ1-2; D is possibly TRBD1 (6 bases). The CDR3 extends over 12 amino acids. Germline V gene data show CDR1 as GTSNPN and CDR2 as SVGIG (reference sequence). V lost 4 bases, J lost 5 bases, and 11 bases lay in between. CDR3 residues: CAWTPGEYGYTF. The CDR3 region has the DNA TGTGCCTGGACCCCAGGGGAGTATGGCTACACCTTC.

The count of this clone is one. The rearrangement links TRBV6-1 to TRBJ2-3, with 13 bases aligning to TRBD2. The CDR3 has 16 residues. From germline, CDR1 is MNHNS and CDR2 SASEGT. V lost 0 bases to trimming and J lost 14 bases; unmatched junction nucleotides: 11. The CDR3 DNA is TGTGCCAGCAGTGAAGCGGCCGGGACTAGCGGGACCCGCCGGTATTTT. It yields the protein CASSEAAGTSGTRRYF.

The chain has TRBV7-2 and TRBJ2-1; the D gene is possibly TRBD2 (5 bases). Germline CDR1 and CDR2: SGHTA and FQGNSA. There are 13 residues in the CDR3. Trimming left V 9 bases short and J 4 bases short, with 13 bases between. The CDR3 coding sequence is TGTGCCAGTCGAGCCTCGGGGTACAATGAGCAGTTCTTC. Protein: CASRASGYNEQFF.

This chain connects TRBV5-1 to TRBJ2-2; 10 nucleotides match TRBD2. The CDR3 is made up of 15 amino acids. Germline trimming cut 4 bases from V and 1 base from J; bases unmatched to any gene: 1. Germline lookup yields CDR1 SGHRS and CDR2 YFSETQ. The CDR3 DNA reads as TGCGCCAGCAGCCCTAGCGGGAGGAACACCGGGGAGCTGTTTTTT. It is translated as CASSPSGRNTGELFF.

The chain carries TRBV5-1 and TRBJ1-2, with D hard to call. The CDR3 runs to 13 residues. The V and J ends lost 5 bases and 3 bases respectively, with 11 bases between them. Germline V lookup: CDR1 SGHRS, CDR2 YFSETQ. The CDR3 nucleotides are TGCGCCAGCAGTCCCGACGGCGACTATGGCTACACCTTC. This gives the protein CASSPDGDYGYTF.

The chain recombines TRBV7-9 with TRBJ2-7; no firm D call. The CDR3 runs 15 residues. Germline V gene sequence: CDR1 SEHNR, CDR2 FQNEAQ (reference sequence). V was shortened by 2 bases and J by 3 bases, with 14 bases between the two germline ends. The CDR3 DNA reads TGTGCCAGCAGCTTATCTGGGCAGAAGGACTACGAGCAGTACTTC. Translation: CASSLSGQKDYEQYF.

V usage is TRBV7-9 and J usage is TRBJ2-7; TRBD2 might be the D (6 bases). The germline V gene has CDR1 SEHNR and CDR2 FQNEAQ (reference sequence). The V and J ends lost 4 bases and 0 bases respectively, with 13 bases between them. This CDR3 contains 15 residues. Here the CDR3 reads CASSWGDPGSYEQYF. The CDR3 region has the DNA TGTGCCAGCAGCTGGGGGGACCCCGGCTCCTACGAGCAGTACTTC.

The J gene is TRBJ1-2, the V gene TRBV30, with unresolved D. This CDR3 is 13 amino acids long. V lost 5 bases and J 6 bases, leaving 16 bases between the germline ends. The germline gives CDR1 GTSNPN, CDR2 SVGIG (reference sequence). The CDR3 DNA is TGTGCCTGGGAAGAAAACTGGACTGATGGCTACACCTTC. Protein: CAWEENWTDGYTF.